The clone carrying this T cell receptor beta chain came up many times. What it binds is unknown. Germline lookup yields CDR1 SGHVS and CDR2 FNYEAQ. The CDR3 consists of 13 residues. V was shortened by 3 bases and J by 2 bases, with 4 bases between the two germline ends. From the reads, TCRdb called clonotypes with MiXCR, one entry per CDR3 protein. The sample carries about 900,000 distinct CDR3 sequences, roughly 30% recorded once. This entry is derived from a study of T cell repertoires in cytomegalovirus infection. Study overall: Public TCR beta signature analysis indicated the presence of both CMV infection and matching HLA type.

Study-wide findings and caveats: In two of eight donors, the top clonotype was HLA-C-restricted CMV-specific. The cumulative frequency of public TCR beta families distinguished individuals who carried CMV together with the relevant HLA.

The sequencing here drew on cultured CD8+ T cells from PBMCs, taken from culture after CMV antigen stimulation. The receptor was derived from a human donor in good health (CMV status not recorded). Some clones in this sample may be carry-over from other donors' samples. This sequence joins TRBV7-6 and TRBJ2-2; no clear D gene. CDR3 nucleotides: TGTGCCAGCAGCTTGCTTAACACCGGGGAGCTGTTTTTT. It translates to CASSLLNTGELFF.